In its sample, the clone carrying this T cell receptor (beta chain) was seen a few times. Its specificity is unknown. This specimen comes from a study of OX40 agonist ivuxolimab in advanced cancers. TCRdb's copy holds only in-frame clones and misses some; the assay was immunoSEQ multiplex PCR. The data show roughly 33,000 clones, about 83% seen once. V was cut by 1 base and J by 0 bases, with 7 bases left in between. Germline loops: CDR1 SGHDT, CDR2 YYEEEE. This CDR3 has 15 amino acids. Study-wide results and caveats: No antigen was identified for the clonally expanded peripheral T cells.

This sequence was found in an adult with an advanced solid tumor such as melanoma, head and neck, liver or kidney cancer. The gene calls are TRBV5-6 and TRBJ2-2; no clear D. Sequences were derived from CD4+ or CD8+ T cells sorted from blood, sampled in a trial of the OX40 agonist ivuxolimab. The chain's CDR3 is CASSLWLPNTGELFF. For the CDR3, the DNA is TGTGCCAGCAGCTTGTGGCTACCGAACACCGGGGAGCTGTTTTTT.